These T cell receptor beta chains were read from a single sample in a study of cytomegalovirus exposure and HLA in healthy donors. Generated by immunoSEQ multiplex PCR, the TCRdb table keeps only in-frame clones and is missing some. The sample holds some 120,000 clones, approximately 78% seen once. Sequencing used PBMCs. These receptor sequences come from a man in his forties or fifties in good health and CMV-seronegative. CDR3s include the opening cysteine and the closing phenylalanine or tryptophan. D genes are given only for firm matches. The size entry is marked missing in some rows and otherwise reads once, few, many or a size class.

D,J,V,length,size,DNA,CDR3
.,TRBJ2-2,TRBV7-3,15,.,TGTGCCAGCAGCTTATCCCTCGGAGATGCCGGGGAGCTGTTTTTT,CASSLSLGDAGELFF
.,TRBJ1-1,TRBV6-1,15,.,TGTGCCAGCGATAAAATTGGACAGACGAACACTGAAGCTTTCTTT,CASDKIGQTNTEAFF
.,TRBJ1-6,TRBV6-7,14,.,TGTGCCAGCAGGGGGGGGGACGGAAATTCACCCCTCCACTTT,CASRGGDGNSPLHF
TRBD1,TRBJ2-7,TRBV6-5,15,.,TGTGCCAGCAGTTACTCGGCAGGGGGTGGATACGAGCAGTACTTC,CASSYSAGGGYEQYF
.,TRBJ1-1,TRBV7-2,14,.,TGTGCCAGCAGCTTAGTCACTCCGAACACTGAAGCTTTCTTT,CASSLVTPNTEAFF
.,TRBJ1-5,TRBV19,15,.,TGTGCCAGTAGCTTAGACTTGGGGGCTAGCCAGCCCCAGCATTTT,CASSLDLGASQPQHF
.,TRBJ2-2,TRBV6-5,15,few,TGTGCCAGCAAGGTACTGGGGACTAACACCGGGGAGCTGTTTTTT,CASKVLGTNTGELFF
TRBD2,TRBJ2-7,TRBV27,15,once,TGTGCCAGCAGTTTAACCGGGACTAGCCGCTACGAGCAGTACTTC,CASSLTGTSRYEQYF
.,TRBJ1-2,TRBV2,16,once,TGTGCCAGCAGTGCGTCAGACTGGACACCGAACTATGGCTACACCTTC,CASSASDWTPNYGYTF
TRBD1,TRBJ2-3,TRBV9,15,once,TGTGCCAGCAGCGGGACAGGGGGCGGACGAAGAACGCAGTATTTT,CASSGTGGGRRTQYF
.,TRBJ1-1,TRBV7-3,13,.,TGTGCCAGCAGCCCTAGGACGGGGACTGAAGCTTTCTTT,CASSPRTGTEAFF
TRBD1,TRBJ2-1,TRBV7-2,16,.,TGTGCCAGCAGCTTAGTTTGGACAGGAGCAAACAATGAGCAGTTCTTC,CASSLVWTGANNEQFF
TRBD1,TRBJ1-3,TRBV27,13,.,TGTGCCAGCAGGAGGACAGGTGGAAACACCATATATTTT,CASRRTGGNTIYF
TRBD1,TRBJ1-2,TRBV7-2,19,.,TGTGCCAGCAGCTTAGTAGCGGTAACTGGGACAGAGAGCAACTATGGCTACACCTTC,CASSLVAVTGTESNYGYTF
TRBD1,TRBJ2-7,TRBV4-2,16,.,TGTGCCAGCAGCCAAGAATCGGGACAGGGGGGCTACGAGCAGTACTTC,CASSQESGQGGYEQYF
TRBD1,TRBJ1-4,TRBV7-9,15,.,TGTGCCAGCAGCTCTACGGGACAGCGGAATGAAAAACTGTTTTTT,CASSSTGQRNEKLFF
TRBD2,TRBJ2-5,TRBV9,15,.,TGTGCCAGCAGCACTAGCGGGGGGGCGGGAGAGACCCAGTACTTC,CASSTSGGAGETQYF
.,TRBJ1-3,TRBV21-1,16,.,TGTGCCAGCAGCAAAGCAGGGACAGACTCTGGAAACACCATATATTTT,CASSKAGTDSGNTIYF
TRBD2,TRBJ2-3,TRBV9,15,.,TGTGCCAGCAGCGCGACTAGCCTTAGCACAGATACGCAGTATTTT,CASSATSLSTDTQYF
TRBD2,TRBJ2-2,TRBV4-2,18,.,TGTGCCAGCAGCCAATCCATCTCGGGACTAGCGGGGTCGAGGGAGCTGTTTTTT,CASSQSISGLAGSRELFF
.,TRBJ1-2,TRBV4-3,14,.,TGCGCCAGCAGCCGCGAAACAGGCACGTATGGCTACACCTTC,CASSRETGTYGYTF
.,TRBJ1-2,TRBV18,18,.,TGTGCCAGCCTCCCGTCGGGGGGGCGAAATCTTCTCCCCTATGGCTACACCTTC,CASLPSGGRNLLPYGYTF
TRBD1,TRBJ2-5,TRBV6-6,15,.,TGTGCCAGCAGTTACTTACAGGGGGAACGAGAGACCCAGTACTTC,CASSYLQGERETQYF
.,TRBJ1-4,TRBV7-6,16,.,TGTGCCAGCAGCTTATCTCCTTTTCGGGCTAATGAAAAACTGTTTTTT,CASSLSPFRANEKLFF
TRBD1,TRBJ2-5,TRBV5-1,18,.,TGCGCCAGCAGCTTCGATCCGAAAAAGGGGACAGCAAAAGAGACCCAGTACTTC,CASSFDPKKGTAKETQYF
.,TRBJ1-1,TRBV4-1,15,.,TGCGCCAGCAGCCAAGCTGACGGGGATCGGTTTCAAGCTTTCTTT,CASSQADGDRFQAFF
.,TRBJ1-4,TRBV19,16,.,TGTGCCAGTAGCAATACACCCCAGGGGACTAATGAAAAACTGTTTTTT,CASSNTPQGTNEKLFF
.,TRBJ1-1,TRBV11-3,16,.,TGTGCCAGCAGCTCCTCCGGAGAAAGCGCTGAGACTGAAGCTTTCTTT,CASSSSGESAETEAFF
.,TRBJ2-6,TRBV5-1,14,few,TGCGCCAGCAGTGGAGACTCTGGGGCCAACGTCCTGACTTTC,CASSGDSGANVLTF
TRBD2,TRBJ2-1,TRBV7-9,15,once,TGTGCCAGCAGCGCCCGACTAGCGGGAGGAGATGAGCAGTTCTTC,CASSARLAGGDEQFF
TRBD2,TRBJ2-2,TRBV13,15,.,TGTGCCAGCTGCTGGCGGGGGAGGTGCACCGGGGAGCTGTTTTTT,CASCWRGRCTGELFF
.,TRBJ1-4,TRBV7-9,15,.,TGTGCCAGCAGCCCGCAGGGTGCAACTAATGAAAAACTGTTTTTT,CASSPQGATNEKLFF
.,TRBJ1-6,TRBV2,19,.,TGTGCCAGCAGTGATACCCCCCGTCGGGGGGCAACTCCCCATTCACCCCTCCACTTT,CASSDTPRRGATPHSPLHF
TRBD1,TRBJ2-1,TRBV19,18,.,TGTGCCAGTAGCCAGAGGGGGCCACTTGCGGCCCCCTACAATGAGCAGTTCTTC,CASSQRGPLAAPYNEQFF
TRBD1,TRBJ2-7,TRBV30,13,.,TGTGCCTGGAGTCCGGGACAGTCTTACGAGCAGTACTTC,CAWSPGQSYEQYF
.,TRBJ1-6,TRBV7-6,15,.,TGTGCCAGCAGCTTAGGGCAGGGTGGCAATTCACCCCTCCACTTT,CASSLGQGGNSPLHF
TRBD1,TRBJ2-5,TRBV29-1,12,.,TGCAGCACCGGACAGGGACAAGAGACCCAGTACTTC,CSTGQGQETQYF
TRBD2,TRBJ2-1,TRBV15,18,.,TGTGCCACCAGCACAGGACTAGCGGGAGGGAGGGGATTGTATGAGCAGTTCTTC,CATSTGLAGGRGLYEQFF
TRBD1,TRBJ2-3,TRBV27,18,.,TGTGCCAGCAGTCCCGACAGCAGGGGGCCGATCGGCACAGATACGCAGTATTTT,CASSPDSRGPIGTDTQYF
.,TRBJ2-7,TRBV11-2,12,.,TGTGCCAGCAGAGGCCCAGGTTACGAGCAGTACTTC,CASRGPGYEQYF
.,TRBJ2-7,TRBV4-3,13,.,TGCGCCAGCAGCCAAGAAGTAGTTTACGAGCAGTACTTC,CASSQEVVYEQYF
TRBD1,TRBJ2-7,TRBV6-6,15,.,TGTGCCAGCAGAAGAGACAGGGTCCTTACCTACGAGCAGTACTTC,CASRRDRVLTYEQYF
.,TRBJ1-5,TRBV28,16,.,TGTGCCAGCAGTTTAATCCCGGACAGTAGCAATCAGCCCCAGCATTTT,CASSLIPDSSNQPQHF
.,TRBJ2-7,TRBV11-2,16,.,TGTGCCAGCAGCGCCGAGGGGGGGGGCTTCTCCTACGAGCAGTACTTC,CASSAEGGGFSYEQYF
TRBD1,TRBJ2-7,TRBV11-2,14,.,TGTGCCAGCAGCGCCGGACAGGGGGTCGACGAGCAGTACTTC,CASSAGQGVDEQYF
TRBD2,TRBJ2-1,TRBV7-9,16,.,TGTGCCAGCAGCCCCACCGGGACTAGCGGCTACAATGAGCAGTTCTTC,CASSPTGTSGYNEQFF
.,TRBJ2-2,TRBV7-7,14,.,TGTGCTAGCAGCTCCCCTAGTGTCGCCGGGGAGCTGTTTTTT,CASSSPSVAGELFF
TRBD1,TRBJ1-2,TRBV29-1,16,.,TGCAGCGTTGTGCGGGGACAGTCATCCTCCCACTATGGCTACACCTTC,CSVVRGQSSSHYGYTF
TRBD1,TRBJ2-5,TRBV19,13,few,TGTGCCAGTAGTGAGGGGGCACAAGAGACCCAGTACTTC,CASSEGAQETQYF
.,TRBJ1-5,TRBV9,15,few,TGTGCCAGCAGCGTTTCAGGGGTTTTGGGTCAGCCCCAGCATTTT,CASSVSGVLGQPQHF
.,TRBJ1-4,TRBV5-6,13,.,TGTGCCAGCAGCTTGGGTCAGGGAGAAAAACTGTTTTTT,CASSLGQGEKLFF
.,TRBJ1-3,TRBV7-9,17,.,TGTGCCAGCAGCTCCGCCCCAGGGTTCCCCTCCGGAAACACCATATATTTT,CASSSAPGFPSGNTIYF
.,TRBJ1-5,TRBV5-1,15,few,TGCGCCAGCAGCCCGGAGACGGGTAGCAATCAGCCCCAGCATTTT,CASSPETGSNQPQHF